This T cell receptor (beta chain) was documented in a study of Tregs in tolerant kidney transplant recipients. For the study at large: Mixed chimerism was transient after nonmyeloablative marrow transplants from related graft donors.

Sequenced by immunoSEQ multiplex PCR; TCRdb stores in-frame clones only, minus some. Here the sample spans fewer than 100,000 clones, 91% being singletons. V dropped 5 bases and J dropped 6 bases, with 14 bases sitting between them. This CDR3 has 13 amino acids. The germline CDR1 and CDR2 sequences are SGHTA and FQGNSA. Unstimulated Tregs (CD4+CD25+CD127-) and CD4+CD25- non-Tregs were sorted from PBMCs. An overnight rest at 37°C with approximately 210 IU/ml IL-2 preceded regulatory T cell sorting from thawed PBMCs. Sequencing used Tregs from blood, obtained before the transplant. This chain uses TRBV7-2 with TRBJ2-7; D not certain. The receptor comes from a human donor who received a combined kidney and bone marrow transplant. This CDR3 reads CASSNYLEPEQYF. The CDR3 region has the DNA TGTGCCAGCAGCAACTACTTAGAGCCCGAGCAGTACTTC.